This T cell receptor beta chain stems from a study of cytomegalovirus exposure and HLA in healthy donors. Study at large: Researchers previously reported finding some 110 million unique TCR beta sequences from about 200 million T cells. Counted in an early data release were about 85 million unique TCRs from HLA-typed donors. Study findings and constraints: Later analysis suggested links between common viral pathogens and several top significant clusters. A missense variant in DCLRE1C was later tied to TCR beta V- and J-gene trimming.

13 Jbeta primers and 60 Vbeta primers were used for the PCR. The table came from immunoSEQ multiplex PCR; TCRdb's copy has only in-frame clones and leaves some out. Found here are about 60,000 clones, about 72% of them singletons; the top ten hold approximately 3.4%. For this clone: Its antigen is currently unknown.

Sequencing was performed on PBMCs. The source is a woman in her thirties or forties in good health and CMV-seropositive.

This chain's CDR3 is CASSTVQGSGTGELFF. DNA for the CDR3: TGTGCCAGCAGTACGGTACAGGGGTCGGGCACCGGGGAGCTGTTTTTT. The chain employs TRBV5-5 and TRBJ2-2; 7 bases match TRBD1. V gave up 5 bases and J gave up 4 bases; unmatched junction bases: 11. Germline loops: CDR1 SGHKS, CDR2 YYEKEE (reference sequence). The length of the CDR3 is 16 residues.